This T cell receptor (beta chain) was documented in a study of T cell responses to AZD1222 COVID-19 vaccine. Whole-study results and caveats: Donor demographics were predominantly white British with a female majority; clonal diversity may be underestimated. The breadth and depth of Spike-specific TCRs increased once two AZD1222 doses had been given. Baseline serostatus was positive in only a handful of AZD1222 recipients.

On this clone itself: What it recognizes is unknown.

Using immunoSEQ multiplex PCR, the repertoire was profiled, and TCRdb retains in-frame clones only, with some absent. The data contain about 85,000 clones, approximately 87% of them singletons. V was cut by 5 bases and J by 1 base, with 17 bases left in between. CDR3 length equals 16 residues. The V gene's germline CDR1 is SQVTM and CDR2 ANQGSEA. This TCR derives from an adult in good health. The V gene is TRBV29-1, the J gene TRBJ2-2; D is ambiguous. This specimen was peripheral blood, taken on day 0 of AZD1222 vaccination. This CDR3 is CSVKTPVVGNTGELFF. CDR3 in DNA: TGCAGCGTTAAGACCCCGGTAGTGGGGAACACCGGGGAGCTGTTTTTT.